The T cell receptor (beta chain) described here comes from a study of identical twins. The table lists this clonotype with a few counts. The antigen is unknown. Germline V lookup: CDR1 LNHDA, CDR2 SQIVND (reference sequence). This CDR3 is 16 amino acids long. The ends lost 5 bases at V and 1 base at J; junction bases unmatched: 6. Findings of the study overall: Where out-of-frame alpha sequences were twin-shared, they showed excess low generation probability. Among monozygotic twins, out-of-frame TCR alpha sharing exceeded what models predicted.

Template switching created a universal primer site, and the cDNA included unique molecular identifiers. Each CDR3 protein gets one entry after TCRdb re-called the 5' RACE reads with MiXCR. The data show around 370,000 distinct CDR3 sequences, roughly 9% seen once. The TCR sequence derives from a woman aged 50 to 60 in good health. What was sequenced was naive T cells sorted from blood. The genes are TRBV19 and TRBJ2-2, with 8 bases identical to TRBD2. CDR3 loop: CASSVVAGLNTGELFF. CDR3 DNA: TGTGCCAGTAGTGTGGTAGCGGGACTGAACACCGGGGAGCTGTTTTTT. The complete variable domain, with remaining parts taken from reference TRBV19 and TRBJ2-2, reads DGGITQSPKYLFRKEGQNVTLSCEQNLNHDAMYWYRQDPGQGLRLIYYSQIVNDFQKGDIAEGYSVSREKKESFPLTVTSAQKNPTAFYLCASSVVAGLNTGELFFGEGSRLTVL.